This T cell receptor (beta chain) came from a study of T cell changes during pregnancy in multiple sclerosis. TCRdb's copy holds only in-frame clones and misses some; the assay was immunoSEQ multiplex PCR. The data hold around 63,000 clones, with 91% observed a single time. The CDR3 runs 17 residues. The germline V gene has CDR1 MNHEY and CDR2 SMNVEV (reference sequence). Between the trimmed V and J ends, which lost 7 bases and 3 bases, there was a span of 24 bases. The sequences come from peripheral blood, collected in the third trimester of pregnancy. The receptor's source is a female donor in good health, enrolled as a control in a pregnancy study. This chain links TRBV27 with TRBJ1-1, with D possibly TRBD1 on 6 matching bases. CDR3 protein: CASTLLGGRGRHTEAFF. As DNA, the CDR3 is TGTGCCAGCACCCTTTTGGGGGGGCGAGGTCGGCACACTGAAGCTTTCTTT.